The clone carrying this T cell receptor (delta chain) was seen at least ten times. Flow sorting of PBMC yielded separate Vgamma9/Vdelta2+ and Vdelta2-negative gammadelta T cell populations for bulk repertoire analysis. TCRdb redid the clone calls on the multiplex PCR reads with CATT. The table includes 55,000 to 70,000 delta-chain clones, around 1.7% detected once. CDR3 length: 21 amino acids. The germline CDR1 and CDR2 sequences are TSWWSYY and QGS. V trimming: 3 bases; J trimming: 5 bases; junction bases outside the gene matches: 26. This specimen belongs to a study of γδ T cells in repeated Plasmodium falciparum infection.

The chain is built from TRDV1 and TRDJ1, with 8 bases matching TRDD3. The sequenced sample was gamma-delta T cells from blood. The TCR comes from a pool of human donors (malaria-infected and uninfected, not separated). The CDR3 loop is CALGEEGAFPILGGRSDKLIF. The CDR3 DNA is TGTGCTCTTGGGGAGGAAGGGGCCTTCCCAATACTGGGGGGTAGATCGGATAAACTCATCTTT.